The 27 T cell receptor beta chains in this list originate from one sample, sequenced in a study of technical replicates of blood from several donors (dated by TCRdb to the late 2010s). The library was made by the immunoSEQ multiplex PCR assay. TCRdb re-hosts the immuneACCESS table, in-frame sequences only. Its copies lack some clones; in the studies checked, an unresolved V gene accounts for under half of them, and the cause for the rest is not known. The sample contains around 83,000 clones, about 91% of them found a single time. Of the sample, roughly 0.37% is held by the ten largest clones. Sequencing was carried out using T cells isolated from PBMCs. The receptors were gathered from a human donor in good health. Some clones in this sample may be carry-over from other donors' samples.

The genes are TRBV4-1 and TRBJ2-1; 7 nucleotides line up with TRBD2. The CDR3 is 17 residues long. V was clipped by 1 base and J by 8 bases; unmatched bases: 14. Germline CDR1 MGHRA, CDR2 YSYEKL. Here the CDR3 reads CASSQGTGRELGDEQFF. Here the CDR3 DNA reads TGCGCCAGCAGCCAAGGGACCGGGCGGGAGCTTGGCGATGAGCAGTTCTTC.

The chain is built from TRBV5-4 and TRBJ2-1, with 7 bases that match TRBD1. The germline V gene encodes CDR1 SGHNT and CDR2 YYREEE (reference sequence). The CDR3 totals 17 residues. After removal of 9 bases from V and 8 bases from J, the junction contained 23 bases not matched to a gene. CDR3 in DNA: TGTGCCACCCACCAGACGGCCTCCAGGACAGGTCCGCATGAGCAGTTCTTC. Its translation is CATHQTASRTGPHEQFF.

This clone was seen only once. The chain links TRBV27 to TRBJ1-3; the D is unclear. Germline V gene data show CDR1 as MNHEY and CDR2 as SMNVEV (reference sequence). V lost 5 bases, J lost 4 bases, and 12 bases lay in between. The CDR3 runs 14 residues. The DNA for the CDR3 is TGTGCCAGCAGTCCTACGCCCCAAGGAAACACCATATATTTT. Amino acid sequence: CASSPTPQGNTIYF.

The CDR3 loop is CASSQAGTGTYGYTF. Written as DNA, the CDR3 is TGTGCCAGCAGCCAAGCAGGGACAGGGACCTATGGCTACACCTTC. The rearrangement joins TRBV14 to TRBJ1-2; TRBD1 matches 9 bases. The ends lost 1 base at V and 4 bases at J; junction bases unmatched: 4. The CDR3 is made up of 15 amino acids. Germline-derived CDR1 and CDR2 are SGHDN and FVKESK.

The chain carries TRBV19 and TRBJ2-7; TRBD2 might be the D (6 bases). CDR3 size: 14 residues. Germline lookup yields CDR1 LNHDA and CDR2 SQIVND (reference sequence). Between the trimmed V and J ends, which lost 6 bases and 0 bases, there was a span of 12 bases. This chain's CDR3 is CASSSGTSSYEQYF. CDR3 DNA sequence: TGTGCCAGTAGCTCCGGGACTTCCTCCTACGAGCAGTACTTC.

V gene TRBV19 combines with J gene TRBJ1-2, with TRBD1 as a possible D gene (6 bases). The germline CDR1 and CDR2 sequences are LNHDA and SQIVND (reference sequence). This CDR3 is 14 amino acids long. V was clipped by 5 bases and J by 5 bases, with 15 bases between them. The chain's CDR3 is CASSSYRAGYGYTF. The CDR3 coding sequence is TGTGCCAGTAGTTCGTACAGGGCAGGGTATGGCTACACCTTC.

In its sample, this clone was seen once. The V call is TRBV18, the J call TRBJ2-7; tentatively, D is TRBD2 (7 bases). The CDR3 is 15 residues long. V lost 6 bases and J 2 bases, leaving 17 bases between the germline ends. Germline V gene lookup returns CDR1 KGHSH and CDR2 LQKENI. The CDR3 coding sequence is TGTGCCAGCTCGCTTGAGGGGGGGGTGACCTACGAGCAGTACTTC. Its translation: CASSLEGGVTYEQYF.

J is TRBJ2-1 and V is TRBV10-3, with a tentative D call TRBD1 (5 bases). This CDR3 has 16 residues. Germline CDR1 is ENHRY and CDR2 is SYGVKD. V shed 11 bases and J shed 4 bases, with 24 bases lying between them. The CDR3 region is CAARNRIPVFYNEQFF. CDR3 nucleotides: TGTGCCGCCAGAAACAGGATCCCTGTTTTTTACAATGAGCAGTTCTTC.

The chain combines TRBV7-9 with TRBJ2-7; no clear D gene. V gave up 3 bases and J gave up 1 base, with 7 bases separating them. The CDR3 is 13 amino acids. Per germline, CDR1 SEHNR and CDR2 FQNEAQ (reference sequence). In nucleotides, the CDR3 is TGTGCCAGCAGCTTTCAATTTTCCTACGAGCAGTACTTC. Encoded protein: CASSFQFSYEQYF. The whole variable domain, filled in from reference TRBV7-9 and TRBJ2-7, reads DTGVSQNPRHKITKRGQNVTFRCDPISEHNRLYWYRQTLGQGPEFLTYFQNEAQLEKSRLLSDRFSAERPKGSFSTLEIQRTEQGDSAMYLCASSFQFSYEQYFGPGTRLTVT.

This rearrangement joins TRBV4-2 to TRBJ2-5; weak D call: TRBD2 (6 bases). The J call may not be correct, given that the DNA end is closer to TRBJ2-7. CDR1 is LGHNA, CDR2 YNFKEQ, per germline. The CDR3 contains 16 residues. CDR3: CASSQAGRGTNYEQYF. The CDR3, as DNA: TGTGCCAGCAGCCAAGCGGGCCGCGGGACCAACTACGAGCAGTACTTC.

The gene calls are TRBV23-1 and TRBJ2-7; TRBD1 agrees at 8 bases. TRBV23-1 is an ORF, and what it does is uncertain. This CDR3 region has 14 residues. With V trimmed by 7 bases and J by 3 bases, 8 bases remained unmatched. The CDR3 DNA follows: TGCGCCAGCAACCCTTTGGGACAGGACTACGAGCAGTACTTC. It yields the protein CASNPLGQDYEQYF.

The chain joins TRBV5-6 to TRBJ2-7; the match to TRBD1 covers 11 bases. J was trimmed by 11 bases and V by 0 bases; bases with no gene match: 13. The germline V gene has CDR1 SGHDT and CDR2 YYEEEE. This CDR3 is built from 16 residues. CDR3 loop: CASSLGDRGSSRREYF. As DNA, the CDR3 is TGTGCCAGCAGCTTGGGGGACAGGGGGTCCTCTAGGCGAGAGTACTTC.

The rearrangement uses TRBV5-1 and TRBJ1-1; no reliable D call. This CDR3 has 14 amino acids. The germline V gene encodes CDR1 SGHRS and CDR2 YFSETQ. Trimming removed 1 base at V and 1 base at J, with 8 bases between. This chain's CDR3 is CASSLPPGNTEAFF. CDR3 nucleotides: TGCGCCAGCAGCTTGCCCCCGGGGAACACTGAAGCTTTCTTT.

The rearrangement uses TRBV5-1 and TRBJ2-3, with 9 bases lining up with TRBD1. The length of the CDR3 is 18 residues. CDR1 is SGHRS, CDR2 YFSETQ, per germline. The trim removed 2 bases at V and 3 bases at J, leaving 13 bases unmatched. For the CDR3, the DNA is TGCGCCAGCAGCTTACCCTACTTCACAGGGGGCACGACAGATACGCAGTATTTT. It encodes CASSLPYFTGGTTDTQYF.

A single count supports this clone. This chain joins TRBV9 and TRBJ1-1, with D unresolved. V was cut by 1 base and J by 1 base, with 8 bases left in between. In germline, CDR1 is SGDLS, CDR2 YYNGEE. The CDR3 is made up of 14 amino acids. The CDR3 DNA sequence: TGTGCCAGCAGCGTAATCTCCGGGAACACTGAAGCTTTCTTT. Translated, it gives CASSVISGNTEAFF.

This CDR3 reads CASSLLAGGNEQFF. In DNA, the CDR3 is TGTGCCAGCAGCTTACTGGCCGGAGGAAATGAGCAGTTCTTC. The chain combines TRBV7-6 with TRBJ2-1; TRBD2 is a possible D gene (5 bases). V was trimmed by 2 bases and J by 7 bases, leaving 12 bases between them. The germline V gene has CDR1 SGHVS and CDR2 FNYEAQ. The CDR3 has 14 amino acids.

CDR3: CASRMDRSGENYGYTF. The CDR3 DNA follows: TGTGCCAGTAGAATGGACAGGTCTGGAGAGAACTATGGCTACACCTTC. The gene calls are TRBV19 and TRBJ1-2, with 7 bases aligning to TRBD1. Per the germline V gene, CDR1 is LNHDA and CDR2 is SQIVND (reference sequence). V was pared by 6 bases and J by 2 bases, with 12 bases of the junction left unmatched. The CDR3 extends over 16 amino acids. Based on the CDR3 plus reference TRBV19 and TRBJ1-2, the full variable domain is DGGITQSPKYLFRKEGQNVTLSCEQNLNHDAMYWYRQDPGQGLRLIYYSQIVNDFQKGDIAEGYSVSREKKESFPLTVTSAQKNPTAFYLCASRMDRSGENYGYTFGSGTRLTVV.

This CDR3 reads CASSFRTSGKYEQYF. The CDR3 region has the DNA TGTGCCAGCAGCTTTCGGACTAGCGGGAAATACGAGCAGTACTTC. The rearrangement joins TRBV13 to TRBJ2-7; 12 positions agree with TRBD2. The CDR3 spans 15 residues. Germline CDR1 reads PRHDT; CDR2 reads FYEKMQ (reference sequence). The ends lost 3 bases at V and 4 bases at J; junction bases unmatched: 4.

The rearrangement uses TRBV28 and TRBJ1-1, with no clear D. Deletions cut 3 bases from V and 6 bases from J, with 8 bases between. The CDR3 runs 12 residues. Germline CDR1 is MDHEN and CDR2 is SYDVKM. CDR3 sequence (DNA): TGTGCCAGCAGTTTGAGGGATCCTGAAGCTTTCTTT. Amino acids: CASSLRDPEAFF. Together with reference TRBV28 and TRBJ1-1, the CDR3 gives the full variable domain: DVKVTQSSRYLVKRTGEKVFLECVQDMDHENMFWYRQDPGLGLRLIYFSYDVKMKEKGDIPEGYSVSREKKERFSLILESASTNQTSMYLCASSLRDPEAFFGQGTRLTVV.

V and J are TRBV7-8 and TRBJ2-3, with TRBD2 identical over 7 bases. The CDR3 contains 12 residues. J lost 3 bases, V lost 8 bases, and 2 bases had no gene match. The germline gives CDR1 SGHVS, CDR2 FQNEAQ. The CDR3 nucleotides read TGTGCCAGCTGGCGGGGGACAGATACGCAGTATTTT. Translation gives CASWRGTDTQYF.

The chain is built from TRBV2 and TRBJ2-7; TRBD2 might be the D (7 bases). Trimming left V 4 bases short and J 2 bases short, with 9 bases between. The CDR3 contains 13 residues. Per the germline V gene, CDR1 is SNHLY and CDR2 is FYNNEI. CDR3 sequence: CASSGGGPYEQYF. The CDR3 DNA reads TGTGCCAGCAGTGGGGGGGGGCCCTACGAGCAGTACTTC.

The chain employs TRBV28 and TRBJ2-3; D not resolved. Trimming stripped 2 bases from V and 0 bases from J, with 6 bases between. The CDR3 is made up of 14 amino acids. Germline lookup yields CDR1 MDHEN and CDR2 SYDVKM. CDR3 residues: CASSLESSTDTQYF. The CDR3 DNA sequence: TGTGCCAGCAGTTTAGAGTCTAGCACAGATACGCAGTATTTT.

The CDR3: CASSLEVLGRGTDTQYF. CDR3 bases: TGTGCCAGCAGCTTAGAGGTCCTCGGGAGAGGTACAGATACGCAGTATTTT. J is TRBJ2-3 and V is TRBV7-9; TRBD2 might be the D (6 bases). Germline assignment: CDR1 SEHNR and CDR2 FQNEAQ (reference sequence). CDR3 length equals 17 residues. V shed 1 base and J shed 3 bases, with 17 bases lying between them.

J is TRBJ2-3 and V is TRBV19, with unresolved D. Per the germline V gene, CDR1 is LNHDA and CDR2 is SQIVND (reference sequence). CDR3 length: 13 residues. The V end lost 9 bases, the J end lost 0 bases, and 10 bases lay between the germline ends. The CDR3 loop reads CASRPSSTDTQYF. The CDR3 DNA sequence: TGTGCCAGCAGGCCTTCTAGCACAGATACGCAGTATTTT.

This clone was detected once. The chain recombines TRBV9 with TRBJ2-7, with D possibly TRBD1 on 5 matching bases. The ends were cut back, 2 bases at V and 0 bases at J, with 18 bases in the middle. Germline CDR1 is SGDLS and CDR2 is YYNGEE. This CDR3 comprises 17 residues. CDR3 residues: CASSVRDSQRSSYEQYF. The CDR3 DNA reads TGTGCCAGCAGCGTCCGTGACAGCCAACGGAGCTCCTACGAGCAGTACTTC.

V gene TRBV20-1 combines with J gene TRBJ2-7, with D unresolved. V lost 5 bases to trimming and J lost 6 bases, with 11 bases between them. This CDR3 is built from 11 residues. Germline assignment: CDR1 DFQATT and CDR2 SNEGSKA (reference sequence). The CDR3 bases are TGCAGTGCTTTTAGCTTAAGCGAGCAGTACTTC. It encodes CSAFSLSEQYF.

V usage is TRBV9 and J usage is TRBJ2-1, with TRBD1 matching 7 bases. V shed 0 bases and J 6 bases; nucleotides not matched to a gene: 3. CDR3 length: 14 residues. The germline V gene has CDR1 SGDLS and CDR2 YYNGEE. CDR3 region: CASSVEGQFNEQFF. The CDR3 DNA follows: TGTGCCAGCAGCGTAGAGGGACAGTTCAATGAGCAGTTCTTC.